Below, one TCR beta chain is given with its context. Per germline, CDR1 KGHSH and CDR2 LQKENI. The CDR3 is 14 amino acids. The V gene end was trimmed by 3 bases and the J gene end by 6 bases; junction bases not matched to a gene: 3. PCR employed 60 Vbeta and 13 Jbeta primers. TCRdb's table, derived via immunoSEQ multiplex PCR, lists solely in-frame clones and lacks some. The data show some 150,000 clones, with about four fifths seen just once and less than 1.1% held by the top ten. This entry is derived from a study of cytomegalovirus exposure and HLA in healthy donors. Donors sampled were nominally healthy, though unrecorded immune exposures were likely.

Sequencing was performed on PBMCs. The sequence was collected from a male donor in good health and CMV-seronegative. The chain recombines TRBV18 with TRBJ1-4, with 8 positions matching TRBD1. DNA for the CDR3: TGTGCCAGCTCACCCCAGGGGGCAGATGAAAAACTGTTTTTT. Residues: CASSPQGADEKLFF.